One and the same sample provided the 16 T cell receptor beta chains below, sequenced in a study of blood T cell repertoires in COVID-19. The data were produced by immunoSEQ multiplex PCR, yet TCRdb's version contains in-frame clones alone and is incomplete. The repertoire holds a few hundred thousand clones, with 65% to 90% as singletons. Sequencing was done on a sample of peripheral blood. The receptors derive from a man in his forties who had recovered from COVID-19.

This chain links TRBV18 with TRBJ2-5; TRBD1 matches at 9 bases. Germline assignment: CDR1 KGHSH and CDR2 LQKENI. Trimming cost V 2 bases and J 3 bases; bases outside gene matches: 1. This CDR3 comprises 14 residues. CDR3 protein: CASSPWTGEETQYF. The CDR3 DNA is TGTGCCAGCTCACCATGGACAGGGGAAGAGACCCAGTACTTC.

In this sample, this clone turned up a few times. The V call is TRBV5-4, the J call TRBJ1-1; 7 positions agree with TRBD1. V lost 4 bases to trimming and J lost 5 bases; unmatched junction nucleotides: 8. The CDR3 runs to 14 residues. From germline, CDR1 is SGHNT and CDR2 YYREEE (reference sequence). DNA for the CDR3: TGTGCCAGCAGCGCACAGGGGATTGGGACTGAAGCTTTCTTT. It specifies CASSAQGIGTEAFF. Together with reference TRBV5-4 and TRBJ1-1, the CDR3 gives the full variable domain: ETGVTQSPTHLIKTRGQQVTLRCSSQSGHNTVSWYQQALGQGPQFIFQYYREEENGRGNFPPRFSGLQFPNYSSELNVNALELDDSALYLCASSAQGIGTEAFFGQGTRLTVV.

The chain employs TRBV6-2 or TRBV6-3 and TRBJ2-2, with a possible D match to TRBD2 (5 bases). Germline V lookup: CDR1 MNHEY, CDR2 SVGEGT. The V end lost 6 bases, the J end lost 6 bases, and 23 bases lay between the germline ends. The CDR3 sequence is 17 residues long. CDR3: CASSQQLAGLRAGELFF. In DNA, the CDR3 is TGTGCCAGCAGCCAACAGCTGGCGGGCCTTAGGGCCGGGGAGCTGTTTTTT.

This rearrangement joins TRBV12-3 or TRBV12-4 to TRBJ1-2, with a tentative D call TRBD1 (5 bases). Deletions cut 1 base from V and 7 bases from J, with 10 bases between. CDR3 length equals 13 residues. The CDR3 reads CASSLEGLGGYTF. CDR3 nucleotides: TGTGCCAGCAGTTTAGAGGGGTTGGGTGGCTACACCTTC.

In regard to this clone: The same CDR3 arises from other DNA sequences in this sample as well. The chain carries TRBV10-3 and TRBJ1-2; unclear D gene. The germline V gene has CDR1 ENHRY and CDR2 SYGVKD. Between the trimmed V and J ends, which lost 0 bases and 5 bases, there was a span of 7 bases. This CDR3 is 13 amino acids long. For the CDR3, the DNA is TGTGCCATCAGTGAGTCGAGAGGGTATGGCTACACCTTC. This gives the protein CAISESRGYGYTF.

CDR3 sequence: CASSQAPPGSGGNTIYF. CDR3 bases: TGTGCCAGCAGCCAAGCCCCCCCGGGAAGTGGTGGAAACACCATATATTTT. The chain combines TRBV3-1 (or the pseudogene TRBV3-2) with TRBJ1-3; D remains unclear. CDR1 is LGHDT and CDR2 is YNNKEL in the germline V gene (reference sequence). The CDR3 totals 17 residues. Deletions cut 1 base from V and 3 bases from J, with 16 bases between.

V and J are TRBV19 and TRBJ2-5, with 9 bases matching TRBD2. V was clipped by 5 bases and J by 1 base; unmatched bases: 5. CDR1 and CDR2 from the germline V gene are LNHDA and SQIVND (reference sequence). This CDR3 spans 15 amino acids. In DNA, the CDR3 is TGTGCCAGTAGTTTTGCGGGGGGGCCCCAAGAGACCCAGTACTTC. Translating gives CASSFAGGPQETQYF. Supplemented by reference TRBV19 and TRBJ2-5, the full variable domain reads DGGITQSPKYLFRKEGQNVTLSCEQNLNHDAMYWYRQDPGQGLRLIYYSQIVNDFQKGDIAEGYSVSREKKESFPLTVTSAQKNPTAFYLCASSFAGGPQETQYFGPGTRLLVL.

The V and J genes are TRBV30 and TRBJ1-4; 7 nucleotides match TRBD1. Germline loops: CDR1 GTSNPN, CDR2 SVGIG (reference sequence). The V segment lost 5 bases and the J segment 3 bases; nucleotides outside the gene matches: 6. The CDR3 spans 14 residues. CDR3 DNA: TGTGCCTGGGGAGGAGGGGGCCCTAATGAAAAACTGTTTTTT. Its protein product is CAWGGGGPNEKLFF.

Concerning this clone itself: The sample holds other DNA sequences that translate to the same CDR3. The V gene is TRBV10-3, the J gene TRBJ2-7, with 11 bases fitting TRBD1. The CDR3 length is 15 residues. Germline V gene lookup returns CDR1 ENHRY and CDR2 SYGVKD. Trimming at V came to 6 bases and at J to 0 bases, leaving 4 bases not matched to a gene. CDR3 loop: CAIRVGQGGSYEQYF. The CDR3 bases are TGTGCCATCAGGGTGGGACAGGGGGGCTCCTACGAGCAGTACTTC.

This clone was recorded once. The chain links TRBV19 to TRBJ1-3; D remains ambiguous. Per the germline V gene, CDR1 is LNHDA and CDR2 is SQIVND (reference sequence). This CDR3 has 13 residues. V dropped 9 bases and J dropped 2 bases, with 11 bases sitting between them. This CDR3 is CASQNRAGNTIYF. The CDR3 DNA reads TGTGCCAGCCAGAACCGGGCTGGAAACACCATATATTTT.

The sample holds one count of this clone. The chain is built from TRBV7-2 and TRBJ2-7; D is ambiguous. This CDR3 has 14 amino acids. The V gene's germline CDR1 is SGHTA and CDR2 FQGNSA. Deletions cut 3 bases from V and 2 bases from J, with 11 bases between. CDR3 sequence: CASSFMAVTYEQYF. CDR3 nucleotide sequence: TGTGCCAGCAGCTTCATGGCGGTTACCTACGAGCAGTACTTC.

This clone came up a few times. CDR3 nucleotides: TGTGCCAGCAGCCCATGGACAGGGGAGAACTATGGCTACACCTTC. It yields the protein CASSPWTGENYGYTF. The genes are TRBV5-5 and TRBJ1-2, with TRBD1 matching over 9 bases. CDR1 is SGHKS, CDR2 YYEKEE, per germline (reference sequence). CDR3 length: 15 residues. The V segment lost 4 bases and the J segment 2 bases; nucleotides outside the gene matches: 6.

The chain combines TRBV7-9 with TRBJ1-2; unclear D gene. The CDR3 runs 12 residues. Trimming removed 5 bases at V and 7 bases at J, with 11 bases between. In germline, CDR1 is SEHNR, CDR2 FQNEAQ (reference sequence). The CDR3: CASSPRVGGYTF. The CDR3 DNA follows: TGTGCCAGCAGCCCGCGGGTCGGTGGCTACACCTTC.

CDR3 coding DNA: TGCGCCAGCAGCTCTCCCGTGGGGGGGCTTAAAAACATTCAGTACTTC. This encodes CASSSPVGGLKNIQYF. The chain has TRBV5-1 and TRBJ2-4, with D possibly matching TRBD2 (7 bases). Trimming left V 3 bases short and J 4 bases short, with 17 bases between. From germline, CDR1 is SGHRS and CDR2 YFSETQ. The CDR3 has 16 residues.

The rearrangement uses TRBV19 and TRBJ2-3; D possibly corresponds to TRBD2 (6 bases). V was pared by 2 bases and J by 6 bases, with 6 bases between. Per germline, CDR1 LNHDA and CDR2 SQIVND (reference sequence). The CDR3 has 12 residues. The CDR3 is CASSIRGDTQYF. The CDR3 DNA is TGTGCCAGTAGTATACGGGGGGATACGCAGTATTTT.

The table lists this clone with a few counts. This sequence joins TRBV19 and TRBJ1-2; 9 bases map to TRBD1. CDR3 size: 12 residues. Germline trimming cut 6 bases from V and 6 bases from J; bases unmatched to any gene: 2. Per the germline V gene, CDR1 is LNHDA and CDR2 is SQIVND (reference sequence). The CDR3 loop is CASRGTGNGYTF. CDR3 bases: TGTGCCAGTAGAGGGACAGGGAATGGCTACACCTTC.